This TCR beta chain was identified in a study of shared clonotypes between healthy human individuals. The overall study: The study enrolled a couple of women and three men aged 18 to 49.

CDR1 and CDR2 (germline): KGHSH, LQKENI. The CDR3 has 14 residues. Trimming removed 3 bases from V and 4 bases from J, with 12 bases in between. Sequenced by immunoSEQ multiplex PCR; TCRdb stores in-frame clones only, minus some. Of approximately 2.5 million clones listed, roughly 93% were seen once; the top ten hold 0.36%. Overall study results and limits: The genetic and exposure-history diversity represented was limited by few donors.

Turning to this clone: Its antigen is still unknown.

The chain carries TRBV18 and TRBJ1-2; D remains unclear. The TCR was taken from a man aged 18 to 29 in good health. Some clones in this sample may be carry-over from other donors' samples. Sequencing used naive CD4+ T cells from PBMCs. The subset was: CD45RA+ positively selected. In nucleotides, the CDR3 is TGTGCCAGCTCACCCCGGGAGGCGCTCTATGGCTACACCTTC. Amino acid sequence: CASSPREALYGYTF.